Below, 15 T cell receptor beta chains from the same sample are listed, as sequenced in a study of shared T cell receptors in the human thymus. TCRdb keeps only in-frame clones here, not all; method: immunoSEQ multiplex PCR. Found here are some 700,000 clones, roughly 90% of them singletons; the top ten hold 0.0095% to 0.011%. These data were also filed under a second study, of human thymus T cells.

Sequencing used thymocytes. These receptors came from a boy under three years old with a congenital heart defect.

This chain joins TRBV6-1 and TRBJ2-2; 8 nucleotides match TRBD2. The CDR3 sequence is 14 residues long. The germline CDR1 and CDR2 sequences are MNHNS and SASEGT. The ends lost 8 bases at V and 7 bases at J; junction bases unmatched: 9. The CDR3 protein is CASLRGGRVGELFF. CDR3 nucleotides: TGTGCCAGCCTCCGCGGGGGGCGCGTCGGGGAGCTGTTTTTT.

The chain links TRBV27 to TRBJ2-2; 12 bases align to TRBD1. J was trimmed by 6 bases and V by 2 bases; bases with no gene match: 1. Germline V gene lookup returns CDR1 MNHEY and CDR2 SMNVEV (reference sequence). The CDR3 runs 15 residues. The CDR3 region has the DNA TGTGCCAGCAGTTTAAGGGACAGGGGGCCCGGGGAGCTGTTTTTT. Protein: CASSLRDRGPGELFF.

The CDR3 sequence: CASSVLAGEPGELFF. CDR3 bases: TGTGCCAGCAGCGTCCTAGCGGGAGAACCCGGGGAGCTGTTTTTT. The chain joins TRBV14 to TRBJ2-2; 10 bases map to TRBD2. Germline V CDR1 and CDR2: SGHDN, FVKESK. V was pared by 5 bases and J by 6 bases, with 6 bases of the junction left unmatched. This CDR3 has 15 residues. The full variable domain, with the rest looked up from reference TRBV14 and TRBJ2-2, is EAGVTQFPSHSVIEKGQTVTLRCDPISGHDNLYWYRRVMGKEIKFLLHFVKESKQDESGMPNNRFLAERTGGTYSTLKVQPAELEDSGVYFCASSVLAGEPGELFFGEGSRLTVL.

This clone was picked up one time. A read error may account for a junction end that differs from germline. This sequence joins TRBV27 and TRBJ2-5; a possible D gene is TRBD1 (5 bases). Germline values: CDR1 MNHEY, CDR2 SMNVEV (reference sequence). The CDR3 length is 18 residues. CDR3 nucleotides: TGTGCCAACAGTTTATCGAAAAAAACAGGAACCCTCCAAGAGACCCAGTACTTC. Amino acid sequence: CANSLSKKTGTLQETQYF.

The CDR3 sequence is CASGAREEKGYTF. In DNA form, the CDR3 reads TGTGCTAGTGGTGCACGGGAGGAGAAAGGCTACACCTTC. This chain uses TRBV12-5 with TRBJ1-2; D not certain. This CDR3 is built from 13 residues. Per germline, CDR1 LGHNT and CDR2 FRNRAP. Trimming left V 5 bases short and J 8 bases short, with 15 bases between.

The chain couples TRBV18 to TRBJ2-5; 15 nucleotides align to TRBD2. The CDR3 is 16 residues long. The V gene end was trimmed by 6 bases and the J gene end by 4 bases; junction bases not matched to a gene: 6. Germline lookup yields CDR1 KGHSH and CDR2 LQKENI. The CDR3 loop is CASSQGLAGGPETQYF. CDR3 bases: TGTGCCAGCTCTCAAGGACTAGCGGGAGGGCCAGAGACCCAGTACTTC.

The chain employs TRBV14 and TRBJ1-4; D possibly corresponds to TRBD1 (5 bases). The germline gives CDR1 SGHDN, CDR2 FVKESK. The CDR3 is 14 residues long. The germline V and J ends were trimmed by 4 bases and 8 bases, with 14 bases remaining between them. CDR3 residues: CASSPSLKGEKLFF. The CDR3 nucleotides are TGTGCCAGCAGCCCCTCGCTCAAGGGGGAAAAACTGTTTTTT. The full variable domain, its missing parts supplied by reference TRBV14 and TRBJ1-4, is EAGVTQFPSHSVIEKGQTVTLRCDPISGHDNLYWYRRVMGKEIKFLLHFVKESKQDESGMPNNRFLAERTGGTYSTLKVQPAELEDSGVYFCASSPSLKGEKLFFGSGTQLSVL.

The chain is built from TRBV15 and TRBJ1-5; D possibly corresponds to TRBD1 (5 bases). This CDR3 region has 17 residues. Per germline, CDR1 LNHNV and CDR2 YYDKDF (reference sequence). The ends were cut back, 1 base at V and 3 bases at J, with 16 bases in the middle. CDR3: CATSRVWQGESNQPQHF. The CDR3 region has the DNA TGTGCCACCAGCAGAGTGTGGCAGGGTGAATCCAATCAGCCCCAGCATTTT.

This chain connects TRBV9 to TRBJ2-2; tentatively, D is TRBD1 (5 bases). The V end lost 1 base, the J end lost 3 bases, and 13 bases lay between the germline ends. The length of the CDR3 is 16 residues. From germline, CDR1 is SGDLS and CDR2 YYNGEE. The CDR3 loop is CASSVYRGHHTGELFF. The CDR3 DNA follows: TGTGCCAGCAGCGTATATCGCGGACACCACACCGGGGAGCTGTTTTTT.

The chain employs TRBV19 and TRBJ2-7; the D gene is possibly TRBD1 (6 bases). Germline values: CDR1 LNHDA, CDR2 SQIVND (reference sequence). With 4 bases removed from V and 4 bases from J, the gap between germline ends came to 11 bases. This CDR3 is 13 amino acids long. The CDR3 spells CASSTDRKYEQYF. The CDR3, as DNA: TGTGCCAGTAGTACCGACAGGAAATACGAGCAGTACTTC.

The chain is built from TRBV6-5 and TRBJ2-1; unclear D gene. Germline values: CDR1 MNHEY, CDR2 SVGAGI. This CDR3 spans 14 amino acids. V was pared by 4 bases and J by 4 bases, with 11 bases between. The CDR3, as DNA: TGTGCCAGCAGTTCGACACACCCGTACAATGAGCAGTTCTTC. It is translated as CASSSTHPYNEQFF.

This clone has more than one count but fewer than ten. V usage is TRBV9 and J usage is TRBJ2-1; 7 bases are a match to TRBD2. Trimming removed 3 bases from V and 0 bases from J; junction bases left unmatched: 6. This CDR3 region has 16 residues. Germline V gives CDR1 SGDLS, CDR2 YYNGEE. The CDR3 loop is CASSALAVSSYNEQFF. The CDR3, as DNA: TGTGCCAGCAGCGCTCTAGCGGTTAGCTCCTACAATGAGCAGTTCTTC.

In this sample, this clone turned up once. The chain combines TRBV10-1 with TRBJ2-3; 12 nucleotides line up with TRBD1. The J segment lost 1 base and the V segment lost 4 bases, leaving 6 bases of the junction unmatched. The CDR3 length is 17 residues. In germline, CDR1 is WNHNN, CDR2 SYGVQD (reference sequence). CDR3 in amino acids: CASSAGTGGLGTDTQYF. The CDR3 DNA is TGCGCCAGCAGTGCCGGGACAGGGGGCCTAGGCACAGATACGCAGTATTTT.

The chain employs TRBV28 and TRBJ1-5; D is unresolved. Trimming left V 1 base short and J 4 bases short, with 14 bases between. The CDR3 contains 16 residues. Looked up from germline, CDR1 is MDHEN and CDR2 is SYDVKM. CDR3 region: CASSLLRESRNQPQHF. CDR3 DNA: TGTGCCAGCAGTTTATTACGTGAGTCGAGGAATCAGCCCCAGCATTTT. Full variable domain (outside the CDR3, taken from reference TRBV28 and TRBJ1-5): DVKVTQSSRYLVKRTGEKVFLECVQDMDHENMFWYRQDPGLGLRLIYFSYDVKMKEKGDIPEGYSVSREKKERFSLILESASTNQTSMYLCASSLLRESRNQPQHFGDGTRLSIL.

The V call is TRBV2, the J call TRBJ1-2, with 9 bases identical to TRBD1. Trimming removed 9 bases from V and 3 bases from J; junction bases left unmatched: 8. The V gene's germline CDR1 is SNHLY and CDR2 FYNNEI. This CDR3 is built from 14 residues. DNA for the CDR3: TGTGCCAGGGGGACAGGGCCCCGCGACTATGGCTACACCTTC. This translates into CARGTGPRDYGYTF.